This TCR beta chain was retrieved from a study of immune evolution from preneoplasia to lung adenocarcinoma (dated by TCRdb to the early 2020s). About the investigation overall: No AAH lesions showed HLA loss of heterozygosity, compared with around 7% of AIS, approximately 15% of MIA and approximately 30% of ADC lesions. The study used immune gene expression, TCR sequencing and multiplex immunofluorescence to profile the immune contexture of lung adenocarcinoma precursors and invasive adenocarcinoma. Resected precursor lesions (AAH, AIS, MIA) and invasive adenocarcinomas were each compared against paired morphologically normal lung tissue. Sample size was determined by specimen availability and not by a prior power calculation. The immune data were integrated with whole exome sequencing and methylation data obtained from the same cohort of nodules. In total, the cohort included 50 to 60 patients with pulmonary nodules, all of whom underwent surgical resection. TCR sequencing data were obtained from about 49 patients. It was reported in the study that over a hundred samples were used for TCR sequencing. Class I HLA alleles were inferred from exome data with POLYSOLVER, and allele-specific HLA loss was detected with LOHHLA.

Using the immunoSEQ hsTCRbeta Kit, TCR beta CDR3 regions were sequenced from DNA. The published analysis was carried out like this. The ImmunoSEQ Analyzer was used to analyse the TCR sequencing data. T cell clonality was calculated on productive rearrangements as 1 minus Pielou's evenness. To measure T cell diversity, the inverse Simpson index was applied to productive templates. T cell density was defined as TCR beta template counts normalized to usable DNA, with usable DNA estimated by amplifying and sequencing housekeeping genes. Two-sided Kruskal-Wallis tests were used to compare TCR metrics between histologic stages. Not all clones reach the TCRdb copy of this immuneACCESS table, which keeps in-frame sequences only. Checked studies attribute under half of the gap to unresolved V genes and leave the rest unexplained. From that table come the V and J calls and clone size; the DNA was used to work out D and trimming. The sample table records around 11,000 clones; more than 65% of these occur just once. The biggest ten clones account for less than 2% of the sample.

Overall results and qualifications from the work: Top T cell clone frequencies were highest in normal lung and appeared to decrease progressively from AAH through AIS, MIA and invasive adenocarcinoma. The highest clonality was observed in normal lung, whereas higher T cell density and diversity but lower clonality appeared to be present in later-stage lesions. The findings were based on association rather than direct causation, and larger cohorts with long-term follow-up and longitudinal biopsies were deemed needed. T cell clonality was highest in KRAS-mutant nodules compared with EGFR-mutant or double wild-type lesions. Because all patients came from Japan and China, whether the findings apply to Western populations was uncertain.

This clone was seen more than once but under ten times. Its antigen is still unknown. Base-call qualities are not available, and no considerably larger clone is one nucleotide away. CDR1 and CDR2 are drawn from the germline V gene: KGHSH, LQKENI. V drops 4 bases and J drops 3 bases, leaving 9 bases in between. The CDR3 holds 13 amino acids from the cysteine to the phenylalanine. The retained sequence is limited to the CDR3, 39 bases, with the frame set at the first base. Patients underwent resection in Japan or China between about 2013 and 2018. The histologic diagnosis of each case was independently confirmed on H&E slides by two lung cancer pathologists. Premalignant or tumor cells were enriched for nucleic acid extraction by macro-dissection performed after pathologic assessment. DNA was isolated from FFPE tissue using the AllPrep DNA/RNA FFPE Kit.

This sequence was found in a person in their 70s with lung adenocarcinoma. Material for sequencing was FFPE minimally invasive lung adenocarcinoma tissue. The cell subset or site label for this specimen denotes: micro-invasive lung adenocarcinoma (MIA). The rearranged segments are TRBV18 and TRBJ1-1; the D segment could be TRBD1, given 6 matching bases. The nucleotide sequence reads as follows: TGTGCCAGCTCACAGGACAGATACACTGAAGCTTTCTTT. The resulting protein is CASSQDRYTEAFF.